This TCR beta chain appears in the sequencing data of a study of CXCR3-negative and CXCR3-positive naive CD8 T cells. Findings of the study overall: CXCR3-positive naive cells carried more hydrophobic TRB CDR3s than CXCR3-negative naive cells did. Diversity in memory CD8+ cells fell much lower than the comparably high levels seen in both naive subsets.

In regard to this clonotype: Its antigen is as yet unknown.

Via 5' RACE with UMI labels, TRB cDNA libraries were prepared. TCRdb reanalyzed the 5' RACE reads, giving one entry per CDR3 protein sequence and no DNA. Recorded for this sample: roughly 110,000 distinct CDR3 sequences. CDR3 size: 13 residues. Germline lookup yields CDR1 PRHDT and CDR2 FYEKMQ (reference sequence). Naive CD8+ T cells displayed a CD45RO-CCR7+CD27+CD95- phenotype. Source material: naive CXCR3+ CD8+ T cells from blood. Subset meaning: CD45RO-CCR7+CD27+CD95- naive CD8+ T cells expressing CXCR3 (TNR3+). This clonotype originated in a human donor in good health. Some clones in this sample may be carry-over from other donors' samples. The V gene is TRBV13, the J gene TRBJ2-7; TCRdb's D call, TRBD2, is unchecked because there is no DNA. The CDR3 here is CASSWGTSAEQYF.